The 23 T cell receptor beta chains below all came from one sample that was sequenced in a study of early T cells in non-severe SARS-CoV-2 infection. MiXCR, applied by TCRdb to the 5' RACE reads, yields one record per CDR3 protein. The table records 98,000 or so distinct CDR3 sequences, 9.5% to 13% of them present only once. Specimen: whole blood. The source is an adult who was a healthcare worker with PCR-confirmed SARS-CoV-2 infection or an uninfected control (not recorded which).

In its sample, this clonotype was seen a few times. This chain connects TRBV30 to TRBJ2-7; D possibly corresponds to TRBD1 (6 bases). V lost 3 bases, J lost 3 bases, and 12 bases lay in between. Germline assignment: CDR1 GTSNPN and CDR2 SVGIG (reference sequence). The CDR3 length is 13 residues. CDR3 DNA: TGTGCCTGGAGACAGGGTGGAGTCTACGAGCAGTACTTC. Its translation: CAWRQGGVYEQYF. Full variable domain (outside the CDR3, taken from reference TRBV30 and TRBJ2-7): SQTIHQWPATLVQPVGSPLSLECTVEGTSNPNLYWYRQAAGRGLQLLFYSVGIGQISSEVPQNLSASRPQDRQFILSSKKLLLSDSGFYLCAWRQGGVYEQYFGPGTRLTVT.

The chain joins TRBV28 to TRBJ1-3, with a tentative D call TRBD1 (6 bases). This CDR3 has 15 residues. V lost 0 bases to trimming and J lost 0 bases, with 6 bases between them. Germline V CDR1 and CDR2: MDHEN, SYDVKM. In DNA, the CDR3 is TGTGCCAGCAGTTTATGGACAGGCTCTGGAAACACCATATATTTT. Protein product: CASSLWTGSGNTIYF. Supplemented by reference TRBV28 and TRBJ1-3, the full variable domain reads DVKVTQSSRYLVKRTGEKVFLECVQDMDHENMFWYRQDPGLGLRLIYFSYDVKMKEKGDIPEGYSVSREKKERFSLILESASTNQTSMYLCASSLWTGSGNTIYFGEGSWLTVV.

This clonotype showed up many times. The chain carries TRBV7-6 and TRBJ2-7; no clear D. The V end lost 1 base, the J end lost 0 bases, and 13 bases lay between the germline ends. The CDR3 extends over 16 amino acids. From germline, CDR1 is SGHVS and CDR2 FNYEAQ. Written as DNA, the CDR3 is TGTGCCAGCAGCTTAGGTGTATCCTCCAGCTCCTACGAGCAGTACTTC. This encodes CASSLGVSSSSYEQYF.

This sequence joins TRBV24-1 and TRBJ2-5; 8 bases map to TRBD1. Germline V gene lookup returns CDR1 KGHDR and CDR2 SFDVKD. Trimming at V came to 3 bases and at J to 3 bases, leaving 8 bases not matched to a gene. This CDR3 spans 16 amino acids. In DNA form, the CDR3 reads TGTGCCACCAGTGATGCTCCCCGGACAGGGAAAGAGACCCAGTACTTC. Its translation: CATSDAPRTGKETQYF.

This clonotype showed up just a few times. The chain carries TRBV6-2 or TRBV6-3 and TRBJ2-1; no reliable D call. Germline CDR1 MNHEY, CDR2 SVGEGT. V was trimmed by 6 bases and J by 3 bases, leaving 18 bases between them. The CDR3 is 16 amino acids. The DNA for the CDR3 is TGTGCCAGCAGACCCAATCCAGAGATCCGCTACAATGAGCAGTTCTTC. It is translated as CASRPNPEIRYNEQFF.

This sequence joins TRBV12-3 or TRBV12-4 and TRBJ2-3; no reliable D call. V lost 4 bases to trimming and J lost 1 base, with 6 bases between them. The CDR3 is made up of 13 amino acids. The CDR3 loop reads CASSWMGTDTQYF. CDR3 sequence (DNA): TGTGCCAGCAGTTGGATGGGCACAGATACGCAGTATTTT.

This clonotype showed up just a few times. The chain links TRBV7-8 to TRBJ2-3; 10 nucleotides match TRBD1. V was pared by 5 bases and J by 3 bases, with 14 bases of the junction left unmatched. This CDR3 is built from 18 residues. Germline V gives CDR1 SGHVS, CDR2 FQNEAQ. The CDR3 spells CASSPNMGTGVYTDTQYF. The CDR3 nucleotides read TGTGCCAGCAGCCCGAACATGGGGACAGGGGTGTATACAGATACGCAGTATTTT.

This clonotype was observed a handful of times. In DNA, the CDR3 is TGTGCCAGCCACCGGGACTTGAATTCACCCCTCCACTTT. It specifies CASHRDLNSPLHF. The V gene is TRBV28, the J gene TRBJ1-6, with a possible D match to TRBD1 (5 bases). V was cut by 8 bases and J by 7 bases, with 12 bases left in between. Germline V gene sequence: CDR1 MDHEN, CDR2 SYDVKM. This CDR3 is built from 13 residues.

This clonotype has a count of ten or more. The V gene is TRBV6-6, the J gene TRBJ2-3, with D unclear. The CDR3 consists of 15 residues. The V gene lost 1 base and the J gene lost 0 bases, with 8 bases spanning the gap. Germline assignment: CDR1 MNHNY and CDR2 SVGAGI (reference sequence). Written as DNA, the CDR3 is TGTGCCAGCAGTTACTTCTCCTCTAGCACAGATACGCAGTATTTT. It translates to CASSYFSSSTDTQYF.

A few counts support this clonotype. This chain uses TRBV5-1 with TRBJ2-5; D possibly corresponds to TRBD2 (6 bases). From germline, CDR1 is SGHRS and CDR2 YFSETQ. The CDR3 loop spans 13 amino acids. V shed 3 bases and J shed 2 bases, with 8 bases lying between them. The DNA of the CDR3 is TGCGCCAGCAGCTACGGGGGTCAAGAGACCCAGTACTTC. Translation gives CASSYGGQETQYF.

The CDR3 region has the DNA TGTGCCAGCAGCTTAGATCTTGGACAGGGGGCGCAGTATGGCTACACCTTC. It encodes CASSLDLGQGAQYGYTF. V usage is TRBV11-2 and J usage is TRBJ1-2; 11 nucleotides line up with TRBD1. This CDR3 contains 17 residues. Germline V CDR1 and CDR2: SGHAT, FQNNGV. J was trimmed by 5 bases and V by 0 bases; bases with no gene match: 8.

The chain has TRBV5-1 and TRBJ2-2; D is undetermined. CDR3 length equals 12 residues. CDR1 SGHRS and CDR2 YFSETQ come from the germline V gene. V was cut by 2 bases and J by 5 bases, with 4 bases left in between. Written as DNA, the CDR3 is TGCGCCAGCAGCTTTAGTACCGGGGAGCTGTTTTTT. This gives the protein CASSFSTGELFF.

This clonotype was seen repeatedly, ten times or more. This sequence joins TRBV12-3 or TRBV12-4 and TRBJ1-5; no reliable D call. Deletions cut 1 base from V and 4 bases from J, with 5 bases between. The CDR3 sequence is 13 residues long. The CDR3 DNA is TGTGCCAGCAGTTTAGGGGAAAATCAGCCCCAGCATTTT. Translation gives CASSLGENQPQHF.

The V gene is TRBV7-3, the J gene TRBJ1-3, with 8 bases aligning to TRBD1. The CDR3 loop spans 16 amino acids. CDR1 and CDR2 (germline): SGHTA, FQGTGA. The ends lost 5 bases at V and 3 bases at J; junction bases unmatched: 9. CDR3 sequence (DNA): TGTGCCAGCAGCGCGGGACAGGCTGTTGGTGGAAACACCATATATTTT. Encoded protein: CASSAGQAVGGNTIYF.

There are a few counts of this clonotype. The V gene is TRBV19, the J gene TRBJ2-2; 9 bases match TRBD1. Losses at the gene ends were 4 bases for V and 2 bases for J; bases not matched to a gene: 5. The CDR3 contains 16 residues. Germline CDR1 LNHDA, CDR2 SQIVND (reference sequence). CDR3 loop: CASSTRTGDNTGELFF. CDR3 nucleotide sequence: TGTGCCAGTAGTACGAGGACAGGGGACAACACCGGGGAGCTGTTTTTT.

V usage is TRBV7-3 and J usage is TRBJ2-5; D is unclear. V was trimmed by 3 bases and J by 2 bases, leaving 7 bases between them. Germline V CDR1 and CDR2: SGHTA, FQGTGA. The CDR3 has 13 amino acids. CDR3 sequence: CASSFGPQETQYF. CDR3 in DNA: TGTGCCAGCAGCTTCGGCCCACAAGAGACCCAGTACTTC. The full variable domain, completed using reference TRBV7-3 and TRBJ2-5, is GAGVSQTPSNKVTEKGKYVELRCDPISGHTALYWYRQSLGQGPEFLIYFQGTGAADDSGLPNDRFFAVRPEGSVSTLKIQRTERGDSAVYLCASSFGPQETQYFGPGTRLLVL.

This clonotype was counted ten times or more. This chain links TRBV2 with TRBJ2-7; no clear D gene. CDR1 is SNHLY, CDR2 FYNNEI, per germline. The CDR3 runs 12 residues. V lost 6 bases, J lost 7 bases, and 13 bases lay in between. The CDR3 DNA reads TGTGCCAGCAGGGGCCGGTATGGGGAGCAGTACTTC. This codes for CASRGRYGEQYF.

Only a few counts were recorded for this clonotype. The chain is built from TRBV9 and TRBJ1-2; a weak D match, TRBD1 (5 bases). CDR1 is SGDLS and CDR2 is YYNGEE in the germline V gene. Trimming took 2 bases from V and 4 from J, leaving 15 bases between them. The length of the CDR3 is 15 residues. CDR3: CASSVGAGQPYGYTF. DNA of the CDR3: TGTGCCAGCAGCGTCGGAGCAGGGCAACCCTATGGCTACACCTTC.

This clonotype was observed a handful of times. The chain combines TRBV6-1 with TRBJ2-6; perhaps TRBD2 as D (6 bases). Germline CDR1 and CDR2: MNHNS and SASEGT. The CDR3 loop spans 10 amino acids. The V end was cut by 9 bases, the J end by 12 bases, with 9 bases between. The CDR3 protein is CARGTGVLTF. CDR3 in DNA: TGTGCCAGGGGGACTGGCGTCCTGACTTTC.

The gene calls are TRBV20-1 and TRBJ2-3; a possible D gene is TRBD2 (6 bases). The CDR3 extends over 11 amino acids. V was shortened by 6 bases and J by 13 bases, with 17 bases between the two germline ends. Germline V gene sequence: CDR1 DFQATT, CDR2 SNEGSKA (reference sequence). This chain's CDR3 is CSANSRRGEYF. The CDR3 DNA reads as TGCAGTGCAAATTCCAGGCGGGGCGAGTATTTT.

The rearrangement joins TRBV9 to TRBJ2-5, with 8 bases identical to TRBD2. Germline values: CDR1 SGDLS, CDR2 YYNGEE. V was clipped by 1 base and J by 1 base; unmatched bases: 3. The CDR3 has 15 amino acids. The CDR3 DNA reads as TGTGCCAGCAGCGTATTTAGCGGGGTCCAAGAGACCCAGTACTTC. Amino acid sequence: CASSVFSGVQETQYF.

The table lists this clonotype with a few counts. CDR3 nucleotides: TGTGCCAGCAGTCCGACAGGGATTAATGAAAAACTGTTTTTT. It specifies CASSPTGINEKLFF. The rearrangement links TRBV6-6 to TRBJ1-4; 7 bases are a match to TRBD1. Germline V gene lookup returns CDR1 MNHNY and CDR2 SVGAGI (reference sequence). The CDR3 totals 14 residues. V gave up 5 bases and J gave up 4 bases; unmatched junction bases: 4.

V and J are TRBV5-1 and TRBJ1-1; D is unresolved. The CDR3 consists of 13 residues. Germline loops: CDR1 SGHRS, CDR2 YFSETQ. The V gene lost 7 bases and the J gene lost 1 base, with 11 bases spanning the gap. CDR3 residues: CASAFKTNTEAFF. CDR3 nucleotide sequence: TGCGCCAGCGCTTTCAAGACGAACACTGAAGCTTTCTTT.